What follows is one T cell receptor beta chain and its context. Its specificity is unknown. These data belong to a study of human T cells and chemical hapten exposure. Overall study: 2% DPC applied to a 2 cm by 2 cm arm area sensitized donors.

Time point indicated: patch test 3, about 24 weeks after DPC sensitization. Treatment described: therapeutic diphenylcyclopropenone sensitization with weekly scalp DPC. Suited to DPC and affected by alopecia, the donors ranged from 18 to 70 years old. Overall study findings and caveats: In the PT1 data, expanded TCR counts showed a positive correlation with patch test score.

In TCRdb, the RACE reads were re-called with MiXCR into one record per CDR3 protein. This table holds under 200,000 distinct CDR3 sequences, roughly 26% found once. With 0 bases removed from V and 4 bases from J, the gap between germline ends came to 10 bases. CDR1 MGHRA and CDR2 YSYEKL come from the germline V gene. The CDR3 extends over 15 amino acids. The material sequenced was whole blood, taken in connection with sensitization to the hapten diphenylcyclopropenone (DPC). The chain combines TRBV4-1 with TRBJ1-5, with D unclear. The TCR originated in a woman aged 18-29 years with alopecia areata. Some clones in this sample may be carry-over from other donors' samples. The DNA of the CDR3 is TGCGCCAGCAGCCAAGATTCCTCCCGGAATCAGCCCCAGCATTTT. It codes for CASSQDSSRNQPQHF.